The source of this T cell receptor beta chain is a study of regulatory T cells in long-lasting Graves disease. This clonotype has just a few counts. Time point in this sample: persistent/refractory GD, antithyroid drugs over 5 years with positive TRAb. TCR sequences were obtained from RNA taken from PBMCs. With iRepertoire HTBI primers and Arm-PCR of CDR3 regions, TCR beta libraries were built. TCRdb re-called the multiplex PCR reads with MiXCR, one entry per CDR3 protein. This sample carries 300,000 to 500,000 distinct CDR3 sequences, less than 25% of them seen once, and the ten largest clones take around 21%. This CDR3 spans 17 amino acids. Per germline, CDR1 MNHEY and CDR2 SVGAGI. V lost 2 bases to trimming and J lost 0 bases; unmatched junction nucleotides: 6.

Material: peripheral blood mononuclear cells (PBMCs), obtained when the disease was refractory, from a patient treated with antithyroid drugs. The rearrangement uses TRBV6-5 and TRBJ2-7; the match to TRBD2 covers 11 bases. The sequence was collected from a female donor with Graves disease. The CDR3 nucleotides are TGTGCCAGCAGTTACGGACTAGCGGGCCTTAGCTCCTACGAGCAGTACTTC. This codes for CASSYGLAGLSSYEQYF.